This T cell receptor beta chain was recovered during a study of T cells expressing NK-cell markers. Across the study: In sorted CD3+CD56+NKG2C+, CD3+CD56+NKG2C- and CD3+CD56-NKG2C+ T cells, TCR beta repertoires were obtained. In the group of eight sequenced donors, seven were HCMV-seropositive and one was seronegative. Study results and limitations: Several donors likewise had their CD3+CD56-NKG2C+ fraction led by these clonotypes. In five or six donors, dominant NKG2C+ clonotypes were about 1.0-7.0% of CD8+ T cells.

No DNA is given; TCRdb re-called the 5' RACE reads and lists each CDR3 protein once. The sample's table shows about 390,000 distinct CDR3 sequences. The CDR3 is made up of 14 amino acids. Per the germline V gene, CDR1 is SGHDT and CDR2 is YYEEEE. With respect to this clonotype: Its matching antigen is unknown.

The genes are TRBV5-6 and TRBJ2-1. Sample: blood T cells: a sorted CD56 or NKG2C T cell subset, CD4+ or CD8+ T cells, or bulk PBMC T cells (not recorded which). The sequence derives from a woman in her forties or fifties in good health. The CDR3 is CASSLRPDDNEQFF.